This T cell receptor beta chain was found in a study of blood T cell repertoires in COVID-19. The CDR3 has 14 amino acids. The V gene's germline CDR1 is MNHEY and CDR2 SVGAGI. The V and J ends lost 6 bases and 5 bases respectively, with 16 bases between them. Original methodology: The assay estimated nucleated cells by amplifying reference gene primers. Assay: immunoSEQ multiplex PCR; the TCRdb copy retains only in-frame clones and omits some. V, J and clone size are taken as reported in that table, and D and trimming were inferred from the DNA itself. The table lists roughly 200,000 clones, just under 90% of them singletons.

This chain uses TRBV6-5 with TRBJ1-1, with D tentatively TRBD1 (6 bases). This clonotype was sampled from a man in his fifties or sixties who had recovered from COVID-19. Sequencing input: peripheral blood. In DNA form, the CDR3 reads TGTGCCAGCAGAGATCAGGGGTCCCGGACTGAAGCTTTCTTT. Protein sequence: CASRDQGSRTEAFF.